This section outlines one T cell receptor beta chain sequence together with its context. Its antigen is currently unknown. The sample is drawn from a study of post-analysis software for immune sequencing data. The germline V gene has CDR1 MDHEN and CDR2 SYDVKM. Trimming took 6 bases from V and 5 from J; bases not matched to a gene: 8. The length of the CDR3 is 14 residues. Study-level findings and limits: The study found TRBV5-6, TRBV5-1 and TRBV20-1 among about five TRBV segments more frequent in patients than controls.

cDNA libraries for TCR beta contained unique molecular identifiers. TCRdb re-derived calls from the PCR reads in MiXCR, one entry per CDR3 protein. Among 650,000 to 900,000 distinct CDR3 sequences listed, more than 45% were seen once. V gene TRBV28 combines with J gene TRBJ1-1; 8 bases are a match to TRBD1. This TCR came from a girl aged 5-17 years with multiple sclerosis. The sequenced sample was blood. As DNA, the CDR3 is TGTGCCAGCAGGTCGGACAGGGAGGAGACTGAAGCTTTCTTT. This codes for CASRSDREETEAFF.